These 21 T cell receptor beta chains share one sample of origin, sequenced in a study of Tregs in tolerant kidney transplant recipients. The assay was immunoSEQ multiplex PCR, and TCRdb's table has in-frame clones only and misses some. There are roughly 10,000 clones in the sample, with approximately 26% held by the top ten. Related graft donors supplied nonmyeloablative bone marrow transplants, and mixed chimerism was transient. Sample: CD8+ T cells from blood (PBMCs), taken 24 months after the transplant. These receptors all stem from a human patient who received a combined kidney and bone marrow transplant. The graft donor may account for some of the T cells.

As for this clone: The sequence runs out 3 residues before the end of the CDR3; the remainder is reconstructed from the germline J gene. The chain combines TRBV19 with TRBJ2-3; a possible D gene is TRBD2 (7 bases). The V end was cut by 5 bases, the J end by 4 bases, with 19 bases between. Germline lookup yields CDR1 LNHDA and CDR2 SQIVND (reference sequence). This CDR3 has 16 residues. Here the CDR3 reads CASSPAGGGQADTQYF. CDR3 DNA, as far as it was read: TGTGCCAGTAGTCCAGCTGGGGGGGGGCAGGCAGATACG. Drawing the rest from reference TRBV19 and TRBJ2-3, the complete variable domain is DGGITQSPKYLFRKEGQNVTLSCEQNLNHDAMYWYRQDPGQGLRLIYYSQIVNDFQKGDIAEGYSVSREKKESFPLTVTSAQKNPTAFYLCASSPAGGGQADTQYFGPGTRLTVL.

In regard to this clone: The read gets to within 3 residues of the CDR3 end, and the germline J gene fills in the rest. The V and J genes are TRBV30 and TRBJ1-5; TRBD1 agrees at 8 bases. The CDR3 runs 14 residues. Trimming removed 2 bases from V and 6 bases from J; junction bases left unmatched: 6. Germline CDR1 and CDR2: GTSNPN and SVGIG (reference sequence). Here the CDR3 reads CAWSSGGWGQPQHF. The sequenced part of the CDR3 DNA is TGTGCCTGGAGTTCAGGGGGCTGGGGTCAGCCC.

In regard to this clone: From the germline J gene comes the end of the CDR3, since the read stops 3 residues before it. This chain joins TRBV20-1 and TRBJ2-7; unclear D gene. V was trimmed by 1 base and J by 6 bases, leaving 10 bases between them. Germline CDR1 is DFQATT and CDR2 is SNEGSKA (reference sequence). The CDR3 runs 12 residues. CDR3: CSARARDFEQYF. The CDR3 DNA, read in part, is TGCAGTGCTAGAGCACGCGATTTCGAG.

As to this clone: The observed sequence ends 3 residues before the CDR3 terminus, with the missing tail filled in from the germline J gene. The rearrangement links TRBV5-4 to TRBJ2-1; TRBD2 aligns across 9 bases. V lost 5 bases and J lost 4; bases outside the gene matches: 7. This CDR3 has 15 amino acids. CDR1 SGHNT and CDR2 YYREEE come from the germline V gene (reference sequence). This CDR3 is CASSSLAGDYNEQFF. The CDR3 DNA, read in part, is TGTGCCAGCAGTTCACTAGCGGGCGATTACAATGAG.

Concerning this clone itself: The read ends 3 residues early relative to the CDR3; the germline J gene fills the gap. The chain links TRBV7-9 to TRBJ2-7, with 7 bases identical to TRBD1. V shed 1 base and J 2 bases; nucleotides not matched to a gene: 5. This CDR3 spans 15 amino acids. The germline V gene has CDR1 SEHNR and CDR2 FQNEAQ (reference sequence). The CDR3 loop is CASSLEWDSTYEQYF. CDR3 DNA, as far as it was read: TGTGCCAGCAGCTTAGAGTGGGACAGTACCTACGAG.

With regard to this clone: The observed sequence ends 3 residues before the CDR3 terminus, with the missing tail filled in from the germline J gene. V and J are TRBV5-3 and TRBJ2-7, with 8 positions matching TRBD1. TRBV5-3 belongs to the ORF category, with a function that is uncertain. The CDR3 is made up of 15 amino acids. V was clipped by 0 bases and J by 5 bases; unmatched bases: 7. CDR3 DNA, as far as it was read: TGTGCCAGAAGCTTGGGACCGGGACAGGCCCACGAG. Its translation is CARSLGPGQAHE. The CDR3 in its entirety is CARSLGPGQAHEQYF.

Concerning this clone: The CDR3 end is not reached by the read, which stops 3 residues before it; the germline J gene fills it in. This sequence joins TRBV2 and TRBJ2-1, with a possible D match to TRBD1 (6 bases). There are 18 residues in the CDR3. Trimming pared 7 bases from V and 2 bases from J, leaving 24 bases between. Per germline, CDR1 SNHLY and CDR2 FYNNEI. Incomplete CDR3 DNA: TGTGCCAGCAATACAGGGACGGTGGGAGCGGCCCCCTACAATGAG. It specifies CASNTGTVGAAPYNE. In full, the CDR3 is CASNTGTVGAAPYNEQFF.

Of note for this clone: With the read ending 3 residues before the CDR3 end, the germline J gene is used to fill in that end. V is TRBV19 and J is TRBJ2-5, with 7 bases lining up with TRBD1. Per the germline V gene, CDR1 is LNHDA and CDR2 is SQIVND (reference sequence). The CDR3 is 14 amino acids. J was trimmed by 0 bases and V by 3 bases; bases with no gene match: 1. The sequenced CDR3 bases are TGTGCCAGTAGTATCGACAGGGACCAAGAGACC. It is translated as CASSIDRDQET. From start to end, the CDR3 is CASSIDRDQETQYF.

As to this clone: Read coverage stops 3 residues before the CDR3 terminus; the germline J gene supplies the remainder. The chain is built from TRBV19 and TRBJ2-2; D perhaps matches TRBD2 (6 bases). The V end was cut by 3 bases, the J end by 0 bases, with 8 bases between. CDR3 size: 15 residues. The germline gives CDR1 LNHDA, CDR2 SQIVND (reference sequence). The chain's CDR3 is CASSIGGANTGELFF. CDR3 DNA (partial): TGTGCCAGTAGTATCGGCGGGGCGAACACCGGGGAG.

A note on this clone: The sequence runs out 3 residues before the end of the CDR3; the remainder is reconstructed from the germline J gene. Additional DNA sequences in this sample encode the identical CDR3. The chain has TRBV19 and TRBJ2-7, with 11 positions matching TRBD2. The CDR3 runs 14 residues. The V gene's germline CDR1 is LNHDA and CDR2 SQIVND (reference sequence). Trimming at V came to 3 bases and at J to 3 bases, leaving 1 base not matched to a gene. The CDR3 sequence: CASSITSGSYEQYF. CDR3 DNA (partial): TGTGCCAGTAGTATCACTAGCGGGAGCTACGAG.

CDR3: CSVEMGLAGYEQYF. CDR3 DNA, as far as it was read: TGCAGCGTTGAAATGGGACTAGCGGGTTACGAG. The V and J genes are TRBV29-1 and TRBJ2-7; TRBD2 aligns across 12 bases. The CDR3 end lies 3 residues beyond the end of the read and is filled in from the germline J gene. Unmatched junction bases numbered 3, after V lost 2 bases and J lost 4 bases. The CDR3 spans 14 residues. Germline V gene sequence: CDR1 SQVTM, CDR2 ANQGSEA.

In regard to this clone: The read ends 3 residues early relative to the CDR3; the germline J gene fills the gap. The chain carries TRBV7-9 and TRBJ2-7; the D is unclear. The CDR3 runs to 14 residues. Per germline, CDR1 SEHNR and CDR2 FQNEAQ (reference sequence). The germline V and J ends were trimmed by 5 bases and 1 base, with 12 bases remaining between them. The covered CDR3 bases are TGTGCCAGCAGCCCAGTATCTTCTTCCTACGAG. It is translated as CASSPVSSSYE. The entire CDR3 reads CASSPVSSSYEQYF.

A note on this clone: The read terminates 3 residues ahead of where the CDR3 ends, so the germline J gene completes it. The J gene is TRBJ1-3, the V gene TRBV5-4; the match to TRBD1 covers 9 bases. CDR1 is SGHNT and CDR2 is YYREEE in the germline V gene (reference sequence). V lost 5 bases and J lost 1; bases outside the gene matches: 4. There are 15 residues in the CDR3. The CDR3 here is CASSPGQGSGNTIYF. The covered CDR3 bases are TGTGCCAGCAGTCCGGGACAGGGTTCTGGAAACACC.

Comments on this clone: With the read ending 3 residues before the CDR3 end, the germline J gene is used to fill in that end. J is TRBJ2-3 and V is TRBV6-4; 7 bases align to TRBD1. The CDR3 has 16 amino acids. CDR1 and CDR2 (germline): MRHNA, SNTAGT. The junction had 12 bases not matched to a gene; V was cut back by 3 bases and J by 6 bases. The CDR3 sequence: CASSEQPGQFMDTQYF. The covered CDR3 bases are TGTGCCAGCAGTGAGCAACCGGGACAGTTCATGGATACG.

Points on this clone: The read comes to an end 3 residues before the CDR3 does, leaving the germline J gene to fill in the end. The V call is TRBV6-4, the J call TRBJ2-1; 11 nucleotides align to TRBD2. The CDR3 extends over 15 amino acids. Germline V gene data show CDR1 as MRHNA and CDR2 as SNTAGT. With V trimmed by 6 bases and J by 6 bases, 7 bases remained unmatched. The CDR3 loop is CASSLLAGAGNEQFF. The CDR3 DNA, read in part, is TGTGCCAGCAGCTTACTAGCGGGAGCCGGCAATGAG.

Notes on this clone: The missing CDR3 end, 3 residues past where the read stops, is filled in from the germline J gene. The chain uses TRBV20-1 and TRBJ1-5; tentatively, D is TRBD1 (6 bases). V gave up 0 bases and J gave up 4 bases, with 13 bases separating them. Germline V gene lookup returns CDR1 DFQATT and CDR2 SNEGSKA (reference sequence). The CDR3 sequence is 15 residues long. CDR3 region: CSAREGRGVNQPQHF. The CDR3 bases that were read are TGCAGTGCTAGAGAGGGCAGGGGAGTAAATCAGCCC.

As to this clone: Read data end 3 residues before the CDR3 end; the end is taken from the germline J gene. The chain uses TRBV7-9 and TRBJ1-1, with TRBD1 as a possible D gene (6 bases). Germline V gives CDR1 SEHNR, CDR2 FQNEAQ (reference sequence). Trimming left V 5 bases short and J 0 bases short, with 13 bases between. CDR3 size: 15 residues. CDR3 DNA (partial): TGTGCCAGCAGCACCCCACAGGGACTGAACACTGAA. As protein: CASSTPQGLNTE. The whole CDR3 region reads CASSTPQGLNTEAFF.

Remarks on this clone: The read finishes 3 residues shy of the CDR3 end, and the germline J gene is used to complete it. This chain connects TRBV12-5 to TRBJ2-5, with 12 bases fitting TRBD2. There are 18 residues in the CDR3. The V and J ends lost 1 base and 1 base, in that order; junction bases with no gene match: 7. Germline V gene sequence: CDR1 LGHNT, CDR2 FRNRAP. Here the CDR3 reads CASGLDGLAGGTQETQYF. The CDR3 bases that were read are TGTGCTAGTGGTTTGGACGGCCTAGCGGGAGGGACCCAAGAGACC.

In regard to this clone: The CDR3 end lies 3 residues beyond the end of the read and is filled in from the germline J gene. The chain joins TRBV7-3 to TRBJ2-3; 12 bases agree with TRBD2. This CDR3 comprises 15 residues. J gave up 4 bases and V 5 bases, and 4 bases lay outside the gene matches. CDR1 is SGHTA, CDR2 FQGTGA, per germline. The CDR3 bases that were read are TGTGCCAGCAGCCCGACTAGCGGGAGTGCAGATACG. Amino acids: CASSPTSGSADT. The CDR3 in full is CASSPTSGSADTQYF.

With respect to this clone: Read data end 3 residues before the CDR3 end; the end is taken from the germline J gene. This chain connects TRBV7-3 to TRBJ2-2; no clear D gene. Germline V CDR1 and CDR2: SGHTA, FQGTGA. The CDR3 runs 13 residues. Deletions cut 5 bases from V and 5 bases from J, with 9 bases between. The CDR3 is CASSPHSTGELFF. The sequenced part of the CDR3 DNA is TGTGCCAGCAGCCCCCACTCTACCGGGGAG.

Comments on this clone: The read stops 3 residues short of the end of the CDR3; the missing end is completed from the germline J gene. The chain recombines TRBV19 with TRBJ2-7; D ambiguous. This CDR3 has 12 amino acids. Trimming pared 6 bases from V and 1 base from J, leaving 7 bases between. The V gene's germline CDR1 is LNHDA and CDR2 SQIVND (reference sequence). The CDR3 sequence is CASSPGSYEQYF. The sequenced part of the CDR3 DNA is TGTGCCAGTAGCCCCGGGTCCTACGAG. The entire variable domain, with the rest obtained from reference TRBV19 and TRBJ2-7, is as follows: DGGITQSPKYLFRKEGQNVTLSCEQNLNHDAMYWYRQDPGQGLRLIYYSQIVNDFQKGDIAEGYSVSREKKESFPLTVTSAQKNPTAFYLCASSPGSYEQYFGPGTRLTVT.